The 17 T cell receptor beta chains below come from one sample, sequenced in a study of blood T cell repertoires in COVID-19. Method: immunoSEQ multiplex PCR; TCRdb's copy keeps in-frame clones and lacks some. The sample lists 45,000 or so clones; around 80% were seen once. The sequencing sample was made of peripheral blood. Receptor source: a human donor in a cohort sampled during active COVID-19.

The chain carries TRBV5-1 and TRBJ2-4; 8 nucleotides line up with TRBD1. The CDR3 extends over 16 amino acids. In germline, CDR1 is SGHRS, CDR2 YFSETQ. V lost 4 bases and J lost 1; bases outside the gene matches: 7. CDR3 loop: CASSTGQGGAKNIQYF. CDR3 sequence (DNA): TGCGCCAGCAGCACTGGACAGGGCGGGGCCAAAAACATTCAGTACTTC.

V usage is TRBV6-6 and J usage is TRBJ2-1; D unclear. The CDR3 totals 14 residues. V was pared by 5 bases and J by 2 bases, with 10 bases between. Germline V gene lookup returns CDR1 MNHNY and CDR2 SVGAGI (reference sequence). The CDR3, as DNA: TGTGCCAGCAGTCCACCGACACCCTACAATGAGCAGTTCTTC. It encodes CASSPPTPYNEQFF.

The chain carries TRBV11-2 and TRBJ2-1; TRBD2 matches at 9 bases. Per germline, CDR1 SGHAT and CDR2 FQNNGV. V lost 8 bases and J lost 6; bases outside the gene matches: 8. There are 14 residues in the CDR3. The DNA for the CDR3 is TGTGCCAGCGGCCTGACTAGCGGCAGCAATGAGCAGTTCTTC. Its translation is CASGLTSGSNEQFF.

The rearrangement links TRBV7-2 to TRBJ1-5; no definite D call. Trimming took 1 base from V and 3 from J, leaving 13 bases between them. The CDR3 has 16 residues. CDR1 SGHTA and CDR2 FQGNSA come from the germline V gene. This chain's CDR3 is CASSLVGQAYNQPQHF. The CDR3 bases are TGTGCCAGCAGCTTAGTGGGTCAGGCCTACAATCAGCCCCAGCATTTT.

The chain carries TRBV3-1 (or the pseudogene TRBV3-2) and TRBJ1-4; 11 bases agree with TRBD1. Looked up from germline, CDR1 is LGHDT and CDR2 is YNNKEL (reference sequence). Unmatched junction bases numbered 5, after V lost 0 bases and J lost 5 bases. This CDR3 has 17 residues. In DNA, the CDR3 is TGTGCCAGCAGCCAAGACTATGGGACAGGGGGGAATGAAAAACTGTTTTTT. It translates to CASSQDYGTGGNEKLFF.

This rearrangement joins TRBV20-1 to TRBJ1-1, with D hard to call. Germline assignment: CDR1 DFQATT and CDR2 SNEGSKA (reference sequence). The CDR3 runs to 13 residues. V was pared by 3 bases and J by 0 bases, with 8 bases between. This CDR3 reads CSASSGLNTEAFF. The DNA of the CDR3 is TGCAGTGCTAGTTCGGGGTTGAACACTGAAGCTTTCTTT.

This clone was detected once. The chain couples TRBV5-1 to TRBJ2-1, with 7 bases aligning to TRBD2. Germline CDR1 reads SGHRS; CDR2 reads YFSETQ. This CDR3 is 15 amino acids long. Germline trimming cut 1 base from V and 3 bases from J; bases unmatched to any gene: 4. The CDR3 spells CASSLMASGYNEQFF. DNA of the CDR3: TGCGCCAGCAGCTTGATGGCTAGCGGCTACAATGAGCAGTTCTTC.

This chain uses TRBV3-1 (or the pseudogene TRBV3-2) with TRBJ2-3; 8 bases agree with TRBD2. Germline V gives CDR1 LGHDT, CDR2 YNNKEL (reference sequence). V shed 2 bases and J 0 bases; nucleotides not matched to a gene: 7. This CDR3 is built from 17 residues. The chain's CDR3 is CASSQKAGVASTDTQYF. CDR3 bases: TGTGCCAGCAGCCAAAAAGCGGGGGTGGCTAGCACAGATACGCAGTATTTT.

The chain recombines TRBV28 with TRBJ2-5; the D gene is possibly TRBD1 (6 bases). Germline V gene lookup returns CDR1 MDHEN and CDR2 SYDVKM. CDR3 length: 13 amino acids. V gave up 4 bases and J gave up 2 bases, with 8 bases separating them. CDR3 sequence: CASSSGQQETQYF. The CDR3 coding sequence is TGTGCCAGCAGTTCCGGACAGCAAGAGACCCAGTACTTC. Full variable domain (remainder filled in from reference TRBV28 and TRBJ2-5): DVKVTQSSRYLVKRTGEKVFLECVQDMDHENMFWYRQDPGLGLRLIYFSYDVKMKEKGDIPEGYSVSREKKERFSLILESASTNQTSMYLCASSSGQQETQYFGPGTRLLVL.

The rearrangement joins TRBV19 to TRBJ2-1; 14 bases map to TRBD2. Per germline, CDR1 LNHDA and CDR2 SQIVND (reference sequence). The CDR3 is 17 amino acids. With V trimmed by 6 bases and J by 5 bases, 9 bases remained unmatched. The CDR3 DNA sequence: TGTGCCAGTAGATTGCTTGGGACTAGCGGGGGAAACAATGAGCAGTTCTTC. This gives the protein CASRLLGTSGGNNEQFF.

This chain uses TRBV5-1 with TRBJ2-2, with D perhaps matching TRBD2 (6 bases). Germline assignment: CDR1 SGHRS and CDR2 YFSETQ. The CDR3 is 17 amino acids. The V end was cut by 3 bases, the J end by 0 bases, with 15 bases between. CDR3 in amino acids: CASSWGSRDPNTGELFF. DNA for the CDR3: TGCGCCAGCAGCTGGGGGTCGCGGGACCCGAACACCGGGGAGCTGTTTTTT. The entire variable domain, with the rest obtained from reference TRBV5-1 and TRBJ2-2, is as follows: KAGVTQTPRYLIKTRGQQVTLSCSPISGHRSVSWYQQTPGQGLQFLFEYFSETQRNKGNFPGRFSGRQFSNSRSEMNVSTLELGDSALYLCASSWGSRDPNTGELFFGEGSRLTVL.

The V gene is TRBV28, the J gene TRBJ2-7, with D possibly being TRBD1 (6 bases). Germline lookup yields CDR1 MDHEN and CDR2 SYDVKM. V lost 3 bases, J lost 2 bases, and 11 bases lay in between. The CDR3 sequence is 14 residues long. CDR3 in amino acids: CASSFAAGAYEQYV. CDR3 DNA sequence: TGTGCCAGCAGTTTTGCGGCAGGGGCCTACGAGCAGTACGTC.

The chain couples TRBV6-5 to TRBJ2-1; 8 nucleotides match TRBD1. With 6 bases clipped from V and 8 bases from J, the junction kept 12 bases outside the gene matches. This CDR3 is 15 amino acids long. CDR1 and CDR2 from the germline V gene are MNHEY and SVGAGI. The CDR3 nucleotides read TGTGCCAGCAGCGCGCGAGGGCAGGGGGCCGATGAGCAGTTCTTC. Its translation is CASSARGQGADEQFF.

The J gene is TRBJ2-5, the V gene TRBV5-1; 10 bases are shared with TRBD1. Germline trimming cut 0 bases from V and 4 bases from J; bases unmatched to any gene: 9. Germline CDR1 SGHRS, CDR2 YFSETQ. The CDR3 sequence is 17 residues long. The CDR3 sequence is CASSLARRTGGGETQYF. The CDR3 DNA reads as TGCGCCAGCAGCTTGGCCCGAAGGACAGGGGGTGGAGAGACCCAGTACTTC.

The chain employs TRBV2 and TRBJ1-5, with D unresolved. Germline V CDR1 and CDR2: SNHLY, FYNNEI. This CDR3 is built from 15 residues. Trimming stripped 6 bases from V and 6 bases from J, with 18 bases between. CDR3 in amino acids: CASSTVGVIGQPQHF. CDR3 bases: TGTGCCAGCAGCACGGTAGGAGTAATCGGTCAGCCCCAGCATTTT. The whole variable domain, remainder taken from reference TRBV2 and TRBJ1-5, is EPEVTQTPSHQVTQMGQEVILRCVPISNHLYFYWYRQILGQKVEFLVSFYNNEISEKSEIFDDQFSVERPDGSNFTLKIRSTKLEDSAMYFCASSTVGVIGQPQHFGDGTRLSIL.

The chain uses TRBV23-1 and TRBJ1-6; unclear D gene. TRBV23-1 counts as an open reading frame of uncertain function. Trimming removed 3 bases from V and 9 bases from J, with 15 bases in between. This CDR3 has 15 residues. CDR3 in amino acids: CASSHQGLPGSPLHF. The CDR3 DNA sequence: TGCGCCAGCAGTCACCAAGGACTGCCGGGTTCACCCCTCCACTTT.

J is TRBJ1-1 and V is TRBV6-5, with 9 bases identical to TRBD1. The CDR3 runs 14 residues. The germline V gene encodes CDR1 MNHEY and CDR2 SVGAGI. Germline trimming cut 6 bases from V and 1 base from J; bases unmatched to any gene: 3. The CDR3 here is CASRTGGTNTEAFF. The DNA of the CDR3 is TGTGCCAGCAGGACAGGGGGAACGAACACTGAAGCTTTCTTT.